The 5 T cell receptor beta chains below come from one sample, sequenced in a study of beta chain features in type 1 diabetes. TCRB transcripts that were expressed got sequenced, as all of the isolated RNA had been reverse transcribed. Generated by immunoSEQ multiplex PCR, the TCRdb table keeps only in-frame clones and is missing some. The data hold roughly 180,000 clones, with 13% observed a single time. What was sequenced was central memory CD4+ T cells from blood. The receptors here all came from a woman aged 18 to 35 in good health.

The chain combines TRBV7-8 with TRBJ2-2; 8 bases align to TRBD1. This CDR3 region has 16 residues. The J segment lost 6 bases and the V segment lost 5 bases, leaving 11 bases of the junction unmatched. Germline assignment: CDR1 SGHVS and CDR2 FQNEAQ. For the CDR3, the DNA is TGTGCCAGCAGCCAGAGCCGGACAGGGCGGGCCGGGGAGCTGTTTTTT. It yields the protein CASSQSRTGRAGELFF.

This clone was detected a few times. The rearrangement links TRBV5-8 to TRBJ1-4; no clear D gene. The CDR3 consists of 14 residues. The V gene's germline CDR1 is SGHTS and CDR2 YDEGEE. Trimming removed 4 bases at V and 5 bases at J, with 12 bases between. CDR3 bases: TGTGCCAGCAGCCCCTTCCCCGGGAATGAAAAACTGTTTTTT. Its protein product is CASSPFPGNEKLFF. Looking up the rest from reference TRBV5-8 and TRBJ1-4 gives the full variable domain: EAGVTQSPTHLIKTRGQQATLRCSPISGHTSVYWYQQALGLGLQFLLWYDEGEERNRGNFPPRFSGRQFPNYSSELNVNALELEDSALYLCASSPFPGNEKLFFGSGTQLSVL.

The rearrangement joins TRBV11-2 to TRBJ2-5; D is uncertain. Germline-derived CDR1 and CDR2 are SGHAT and FQNNGV. V lost 3 bases and J lost 5, with 7 bases in between. CDR3 size: 12 residues. The CDR3 sequence: CASSLTTETQYF. The CDR3 coding sequence is TGTGCCAGCAGCTTGACAACCGAGACCCAGTACTTC.

Only a few counts were recorded for this clone. This sequence joins TRBV7-9 and TRBJ2-7, with TRBD1 matching over 8 bases. The length of the CDR3 is 14 residues. CDR1 is SEHNR, CDR2 FQNEAQ, per germline (reference sequence). The V gene end was trimmed by 3 bases and the J gene end by 2 bases; junction bases not matched to a gene: 3. CDR3 nucleotides: TGTGCCAGCAGCTTTCTGGGACAGGCCTACGAGCAGTACTTC. It is translated as CASSFLGQAYEQYF.

The chain couples TRBV2 to TRBJ2-1; D not resolved. V gave up 3 bases and J gave up 8 bases, with 17 bases separating them. The CDR3 loop spans 15 amino acids. Per germline, CDR1 SNHLY and CDR2 FYNNEI. CDR3 sequence (DNA): TGTGCCAGCAGTGAGAGCGACGCGATCCTCCATGAGCAGTTCTTC. Its translation is CASSESDAILHEQFF. The full variable domain, its missing parts supplied by reference TRBV2 and TRBJ2-1, is EPEVTQTPSHQVTQMGQEVILRCVPISNHLYFYWYRQILGQKVEFLVSFYNNEISEKSEIFDDQFSVERPDGSNFTLKIRSTKLEDSAMYFCASSESDAILHEQFFGPGTRLTVL.